The 10 T cell receptor beta chains below come from one sample, sequenced in a study of blood T cell repertoires in COVID-19. The table came from immunoSEQ multiplex PCR; TCRdb's copy has only in-frame clones and leaves some out. In the table there are about 220,000 clones, approximately 84% of which are singletons. Material: peripheral blood. Source of these receptors: a man aged 40-55 years with active or convalescent COVID-19.

The gene calls are TRBV19 and TRBJ1-2; D is unresolved. Trimming stripped 3 bases from V and 4 bases from J, with 12 bases between. Germline V gives CDR1 LNHDA, CDR2 SQIVND (reference sequence). CDR3 length: 14 amino acids. The CDR3 DNA is TGTGCCAGTAGTATGTTCCCGGAGACCTATGGCTACACCTTC. Translated: CASSMFPETYGYTF.

The chain links TRBV28 to TRBJ2-1; TRBD2 agrees at 8 bases. Germline V gene data show CDR1 as MDHEN and CDR2 as SYDVKM. J gave up 9 bases and V 2 bases, and 12 bases lay outside the gene matches. CDR3 length equals 16 residues. CDR3 in DNA: TGTGCCAGCAGTTTAGGAACCCCGGGGGGGTGGTTTGAGCAGTTCTTC. Protein: CASSLGTPGGWFEQFF.

The chain carries TRBV28 and TRBJ1-1; D is possibly TRBD1 (6 bases). This CDR3 is built from 15 residues. V lost 5 bases and J lost 5, with 18 bases in between. Germline-derived CDR1 and CDR2 are MDHEN and SYDVKM. This chain's CDR3 is CASSSFPTGMTEAFF. CDR3 bases: TGTGCCAGCAGTAGTTTCCCAACAGGGATGACTGAAGCTTTCTTT. Full variable domain (missing parts from reference TRBV28 and TRBJ1-1): DVKVTQSSRYLVKRTGEKVFLECVQDMDHENMFWYRQDPGLGLRLIYFSYDVKMKEKGDIPEGYSVSREKKERFSLILESASTNQTSMYLCASSSFPTGMTEAFFGQGTRLTVV.

The V call is TRBV29-1, the J call TRBJ2-1; a weak D match, TRBD2 (6 bases). Germline CDR1 and CDR2: SQVTM and ANQGSEA. The CDR3 is 9 residues long. Trimming shortened V by 6 bases and J by 9 bases, and 6 bases separated the two germline ends. CDR3 in DNA: TGCAGCGTCGGGGGTGAGCAGTTCTTC. This sequence encodes CSVGGEQFF.

The CDR3 loop is CASSPTASNQPQHF. In DNA form, the CDR3 reads TGTGCCAGCAGCCCTACAGCTAGCAATCAGCCCCAGCATTTT. The chain couples TRBV7-9 to TRBJ1-5; D is uncertain. There are 14 residues in the CDR3. From germline, CDR1 is SEHNR and CDR2 FQNEAQ (reference sequence). Trimming removed 5 bases at V and 0 bases at J, with 8 bases between.

The chain uses TRBV5-6 and TRBJ2-5, with 12 bases that match TRBD1. The CDR3 loop spans 15 amino acids. Germline lookup yields CDR1 SGHDT and CDR2 YYEEEE. Trimming took 4 bases from V and 5 from J; bases not matched to a gene: 6. The DNA of the CDR3 is TGTGCCAGCAGCGGGACAGGGGGCGTAGGGGAGACCCAGTACTTC. This gives the protein CASSGTGGVGETQYF. Supplemented by reference TRBV5-6 and TRBJ2-5, the full variable domain reads DAGVTQSPTHLIKTRGQQVTLRCSPKSGHDTVSWYQQALGQGPQFIFQYYEEEERQRGNFPDRFSGHQFPNYSSELNVNALLLGDSALYLCASSGTGGVGETQYFGPGTRLLVL.

The CDR3 sequence: CASGITRYEQYF. In DNA form, the CDR3 reads TGTGCCAGCGGCATTACCCGCTACGAGCAGTACTTC. The rearrangement joins TRBV11-2 to TRBJ2-7, with unresolved D. The germline V gene encodes CDR1 SGHAT and CDR2 FQNNGV. This CDR3 comprises 12 residues. Trimming removed 8 bases from V and 3 bases from J, with 11 bases in between.

V gene TRBV28 combines with J gene TRBJ1-1; D remains unclear. V shed 7 bases and J shed 1 base, with 16 bases lying between them. Germline V gene lookup returns CDR1 MDHEN and CDR2 SYDVKM. The CDR3 covers 15 residues. For the CDR3, the DNA is TGTGCCAGCAAAGCGTACGGTACCGAGAACACTGAAGCTTTCTTT. It yields the protein CASKAYGTENTEAFF.

The V and J genes are TRBV18 and TRBJ2-2; 7 nucleotides agree with TRBD2. This CDR3 region has 20 residues. Germline CDR1 is KGHSH and CDR2 is LQKENI. Trimming removed 4 bases from V and 1 base from J; junction bases left unmatched: 18. The CDR3 sequence is CASSRFGGVLATMNTGELFF. CDR3 sequence (DNA): TGTGCCAGCTCACGGTTTGGCGGGGTACTAGCGACTATGAACACCGGGGAGCTGTTTTTT. Combining the CDR3 with reference TRBV18 and TRBJ2-2 gives the whole variable domain NAGVMQNPRHLVRRRGQEARLRCSPMKGHSHVYWYRQLPEEGLKFMVYLQKENIIDESGMPKERFSAEFPKEGPSILRIQQVVRGDSAAYFCASSRFGGVLATMNTGELFFGEGSRLTVL.

This chain uses TRBV10-1 with TRBJ2-2; no clear D. The V gene lost 9 bases and the J gene lost 1 base, with 9 bases spanning the gap. The V gene's germline CDR1 is WNHNN and CDR2 SYGVQD (reference sequence). CDR3 size: 13 residues. CDR3 amino acids: CASSTVNTGELFF. CDR3 nucleotide sequence: TGCGCCAGTTCAACAGTGAACACCGGGGAGCTGTTTTTT.